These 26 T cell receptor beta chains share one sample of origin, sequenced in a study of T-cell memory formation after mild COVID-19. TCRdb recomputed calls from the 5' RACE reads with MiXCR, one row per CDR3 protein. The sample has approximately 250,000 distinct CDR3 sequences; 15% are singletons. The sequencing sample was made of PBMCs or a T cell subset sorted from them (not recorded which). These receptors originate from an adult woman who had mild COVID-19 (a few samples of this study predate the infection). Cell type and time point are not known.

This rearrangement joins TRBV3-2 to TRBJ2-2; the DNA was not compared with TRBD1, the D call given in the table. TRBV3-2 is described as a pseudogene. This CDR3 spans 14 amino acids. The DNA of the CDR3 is TGTGCCAGCAGCCAAGGGGGGGTTGCCGGGGAGCTGTTTTTT. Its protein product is CASSQGGVAGELFF.

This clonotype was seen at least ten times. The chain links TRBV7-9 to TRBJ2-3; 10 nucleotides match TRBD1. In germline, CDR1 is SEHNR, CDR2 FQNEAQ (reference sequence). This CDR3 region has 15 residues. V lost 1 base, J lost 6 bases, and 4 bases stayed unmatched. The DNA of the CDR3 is TGTGCCAGCAGCTTAGTGACAGGGGGCAAGGATACGCAGTATTTT. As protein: CASSLVTGGKDTQYF. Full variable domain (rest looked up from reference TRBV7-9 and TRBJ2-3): DTGVSQNPRHKITKRGQNVTFRCDPISEHNRLYWYRQTLGQGPEFLTYFQNEAQLEKSRLLSDRFSAERPKGSFSTLEIQRTEQGDSAMYLCASSLVTGGKDTQYFGPGTRLTVL.

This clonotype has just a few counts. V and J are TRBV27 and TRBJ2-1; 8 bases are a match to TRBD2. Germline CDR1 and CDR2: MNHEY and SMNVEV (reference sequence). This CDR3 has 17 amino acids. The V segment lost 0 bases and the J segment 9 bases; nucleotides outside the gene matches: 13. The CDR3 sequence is CASSLSPRAGGGGEQFF. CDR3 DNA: TGTGCCAGCAGTTTATCCCCCCGCGCGGGAGGCGGGGGTGAGCAGTTCTTC.

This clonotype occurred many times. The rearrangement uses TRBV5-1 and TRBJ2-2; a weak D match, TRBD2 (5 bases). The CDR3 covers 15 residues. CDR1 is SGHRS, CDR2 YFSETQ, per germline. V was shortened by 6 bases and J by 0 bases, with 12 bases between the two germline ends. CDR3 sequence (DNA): TGCGCCAGCACCCAAAGGGAGACGAACACCGGGGAGCTGTTTTTT. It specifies CASTQRETNTGELFF.

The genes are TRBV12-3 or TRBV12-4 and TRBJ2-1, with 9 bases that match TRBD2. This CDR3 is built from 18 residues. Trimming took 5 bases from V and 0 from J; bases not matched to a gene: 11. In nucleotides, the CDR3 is TGTGCCAGCAGTGCGACTAGCGGACCCCCAAGCTCCTACAATGAGCAGTTCTTC. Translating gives CASSATSGPPSSYNEQFF.

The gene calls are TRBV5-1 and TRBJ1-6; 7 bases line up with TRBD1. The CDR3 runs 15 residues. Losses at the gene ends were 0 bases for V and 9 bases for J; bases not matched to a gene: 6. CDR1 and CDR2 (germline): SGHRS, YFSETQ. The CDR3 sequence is CASSLVAGGSSPLHF. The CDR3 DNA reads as TGCGCCAGCAGCTTGGTGGCAGGGGGAAGTTCACCCCTCCACTTT.

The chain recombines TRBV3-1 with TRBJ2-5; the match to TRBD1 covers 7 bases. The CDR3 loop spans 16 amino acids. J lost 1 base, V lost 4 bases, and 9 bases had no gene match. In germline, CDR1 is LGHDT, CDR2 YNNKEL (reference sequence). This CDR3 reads CASSRVSGTVQETQYF. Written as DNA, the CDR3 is TGTGCCAGCAGCCGTGTTTCCGGGACAGTCCAAGAGACCCAGTACTTC.

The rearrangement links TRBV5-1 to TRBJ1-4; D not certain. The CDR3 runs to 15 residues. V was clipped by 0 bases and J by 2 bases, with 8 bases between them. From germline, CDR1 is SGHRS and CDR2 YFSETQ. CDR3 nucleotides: TGCGCCAGCAGCTTGGCCCGCTGGACTAATGAAAAACTGTTTTTT. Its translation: CASSLARWTNEKLFF.

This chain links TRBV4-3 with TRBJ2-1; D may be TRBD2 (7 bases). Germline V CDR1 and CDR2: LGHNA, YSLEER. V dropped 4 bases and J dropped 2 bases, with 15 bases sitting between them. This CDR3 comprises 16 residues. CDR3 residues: CASSRAGAGTYNEQFF. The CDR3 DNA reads TGCGCCAGCAGCCGGGCGGGGGCGGGGACCTACAATGAGCAGTTCTTC.

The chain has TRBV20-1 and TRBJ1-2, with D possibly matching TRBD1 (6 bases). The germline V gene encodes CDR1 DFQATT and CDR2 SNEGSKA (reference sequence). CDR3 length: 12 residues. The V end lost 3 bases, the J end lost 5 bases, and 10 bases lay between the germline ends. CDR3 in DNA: TGCAGTGCTAGGATACAGGGATATGGCTACACCTTC. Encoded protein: CSARIQGYGYTF.

Here the CDR3 reads CAWSSTGRSYEQYF. CDR3 coding DNA: TGTGCCTGGAGTTCTACAGGGCGATCCTACGAGCAGTACTTC. The chain couples TRBV30 to TRBJ2-7; maybe TRBD1 (6 bases). Germline lookup yields CDR1 GTSNPN and CDR2 SVGIG (reference sequence). The CDR3 loop spans 14 amino acids. The germline V and J ends were trimmed by 2 bases and 1 base, with 12 bases remaining between them. The whole variable domain, filled in from reference TRBV30 and TRBJ2-7, reads SQTIHQWPATLVQPVGSPLSLECTVEGTSNPNLYWYRQAAGRGLQLLFYSVGIGQISSEVPQNLSASRPQDRQFILSSKKLLLSDSGFYLCAWSSTGRSYEQYFGPGTRLTVT.

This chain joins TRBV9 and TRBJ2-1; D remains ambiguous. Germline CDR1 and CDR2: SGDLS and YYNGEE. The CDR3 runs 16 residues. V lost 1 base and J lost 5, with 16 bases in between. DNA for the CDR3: TGTGCCAGCAGCGTAATACCTCGACTGGGGAACAATGAGCAGTTCTTC. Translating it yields CASSVIPRLGNNEQFF.

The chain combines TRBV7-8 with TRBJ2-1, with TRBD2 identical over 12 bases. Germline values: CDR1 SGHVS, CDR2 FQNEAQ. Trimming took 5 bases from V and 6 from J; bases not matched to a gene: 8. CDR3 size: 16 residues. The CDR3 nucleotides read TGTGCCAGCAGCAGACTAATGGGACTAGCGGGCAATGAGCAGTTCTTC. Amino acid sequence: CASSRLMGLAGNEQFF.

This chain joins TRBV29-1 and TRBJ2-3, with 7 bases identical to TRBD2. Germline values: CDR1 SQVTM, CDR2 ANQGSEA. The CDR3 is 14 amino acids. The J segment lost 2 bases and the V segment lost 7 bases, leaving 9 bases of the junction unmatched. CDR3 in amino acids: CSAAGLETTDTQYF. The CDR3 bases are TGCAGCGCCGCCGGACTAGAAACCACAGATACGCAGTATTTT.

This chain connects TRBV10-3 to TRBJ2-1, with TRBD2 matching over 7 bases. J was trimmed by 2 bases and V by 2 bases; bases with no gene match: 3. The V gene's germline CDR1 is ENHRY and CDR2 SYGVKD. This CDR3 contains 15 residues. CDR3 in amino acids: CAISERTSTYNEQFF. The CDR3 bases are TGTGCCATCAGTGAGCGGACTAGTACCTACAATGAGCAGTTCTTC.

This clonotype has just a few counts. DNA of the CDR3: TGCAGTGCTGAGCGGGACTTGCAGTTCTTC. This encodes CSAERDLQFF. V and J are TRBV20-1 and TRBJ2-1; 7 bases are shared with TRBD2. This CDR3 contains 10 residues. Per germline, CDR1 DFQATT and CDR2 SNEGSKA (reference sequence). J lost 12 bases, V lost 5 bases, and 4 bases had no gene match.

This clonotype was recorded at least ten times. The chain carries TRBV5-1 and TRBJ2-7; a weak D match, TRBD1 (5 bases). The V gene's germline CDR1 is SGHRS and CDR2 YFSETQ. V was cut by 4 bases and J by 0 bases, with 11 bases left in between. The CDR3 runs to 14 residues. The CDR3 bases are TGCGCCAGCAGCGACGACAGAATCTCCTACGAGCAGTACTTC. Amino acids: CASSDDRISYEQYF.

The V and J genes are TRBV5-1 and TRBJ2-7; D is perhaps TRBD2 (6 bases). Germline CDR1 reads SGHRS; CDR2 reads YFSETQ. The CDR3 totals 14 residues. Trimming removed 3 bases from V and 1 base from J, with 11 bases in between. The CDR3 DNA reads TGCGCCAGCAGCTCCGGGGGTGGATCCTACGAGCAGTACTTC. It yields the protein CASSSGGGSYEQYF.

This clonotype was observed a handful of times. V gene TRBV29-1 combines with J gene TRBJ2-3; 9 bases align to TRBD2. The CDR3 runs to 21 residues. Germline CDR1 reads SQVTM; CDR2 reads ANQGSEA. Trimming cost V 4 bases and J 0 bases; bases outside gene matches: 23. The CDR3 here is CSVVLTTLAGFFQPSTDTQYF. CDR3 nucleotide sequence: TGCAGCGTTGTCCTAACAACTCTAGCGGGGTTCTTTCAACCTAGCACAGATACGCAGTATTTT.

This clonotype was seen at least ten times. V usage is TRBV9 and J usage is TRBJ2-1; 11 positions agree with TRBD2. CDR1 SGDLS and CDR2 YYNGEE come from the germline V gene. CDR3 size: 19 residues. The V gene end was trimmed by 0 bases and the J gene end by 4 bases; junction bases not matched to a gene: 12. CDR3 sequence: CASSVGFRGSGRAYNEQFF. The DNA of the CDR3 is TGTGCCAGCAGCGTAGGATTTCGGGGTAGCGGGAGGGCTTACAATGAGCAGTTCTTC. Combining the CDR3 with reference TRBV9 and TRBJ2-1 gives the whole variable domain DSGVTQTPKHLITATGQRVTLRCSPRSGDLSVYWYQQSLDQGLQFLIQYYNGEERAKGNILERFSAQQFPDLHSELNLSSLELGDSALYFCASSVGFRGSGRAYNEQFFGPGTRLTVL.

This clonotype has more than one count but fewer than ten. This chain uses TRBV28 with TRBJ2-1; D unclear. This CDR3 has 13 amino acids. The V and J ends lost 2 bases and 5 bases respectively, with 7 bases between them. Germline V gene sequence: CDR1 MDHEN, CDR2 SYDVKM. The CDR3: CASSLIGNNEQFF. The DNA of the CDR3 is TGTGCCAGCAGTTTAATCGGAAACAATGAGCAGTTCTTC.

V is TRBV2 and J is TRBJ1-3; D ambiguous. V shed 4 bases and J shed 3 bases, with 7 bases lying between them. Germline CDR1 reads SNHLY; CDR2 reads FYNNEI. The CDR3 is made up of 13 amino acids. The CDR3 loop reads CASSASGGNTIYF. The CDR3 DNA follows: TGTGCCAGCAGTGCCAGCGGTGGAAACACCATATATTTT.

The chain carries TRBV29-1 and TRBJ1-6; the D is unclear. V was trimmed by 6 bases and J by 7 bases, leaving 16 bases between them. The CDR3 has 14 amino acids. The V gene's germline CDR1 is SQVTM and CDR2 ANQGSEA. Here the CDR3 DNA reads TGCAGCGTACAAACCGGGTCAAACAATTCACCCCTCCACTTT. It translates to CSVQTGSNNSPLHF.

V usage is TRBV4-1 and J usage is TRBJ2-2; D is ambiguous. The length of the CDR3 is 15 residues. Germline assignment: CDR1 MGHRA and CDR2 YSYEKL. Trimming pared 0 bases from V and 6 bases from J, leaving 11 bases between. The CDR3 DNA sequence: TGCGCCAGCAGCCAAGATGGGAATTTTCCCGGGGAGCTGTTTTTT. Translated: CASSQDGNFPGELFF.

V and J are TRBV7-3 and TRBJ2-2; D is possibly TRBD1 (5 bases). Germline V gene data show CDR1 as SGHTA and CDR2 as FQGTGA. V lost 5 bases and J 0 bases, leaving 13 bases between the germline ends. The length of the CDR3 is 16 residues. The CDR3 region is CASSPKDRTNTGELFF. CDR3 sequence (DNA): TGTGCCAGCAGCCCTAAAGACAGAACGAACACCGGGGAGCTGTTTTTT.

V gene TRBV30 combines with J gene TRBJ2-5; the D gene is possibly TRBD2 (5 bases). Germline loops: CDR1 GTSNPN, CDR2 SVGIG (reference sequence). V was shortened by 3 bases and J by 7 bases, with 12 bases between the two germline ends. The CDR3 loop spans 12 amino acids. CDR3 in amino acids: CAWRASSPTQYF. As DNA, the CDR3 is TGTGCCTGGAGAGCTAGCTCCCCGACCCAGTACTTC.